This TCR beta chain comes out of a study of CD8+ T cells in alopecia areata. General study findings and limits: Higher clonality and more expanded CD8+ clones appeared in lesional than normal scalp.

Germline-derived CDR1 and CDR2 are SGHTA and FQGTGA. The length of the CDR3 is 12 residues. V lost 5 bases, J lost 6 bases, and 2 bases stayed unmatched. It was cDNA, reverse transcribed from extracted RNA, that served as the sequencing template. Produced via immunoSEQ multiplex PCR; TCRdb's table is partial and in-frame only. The sample holds some 150,000 clones, 85% to 90% seen once. The treatment: oral pan-JAK inhibitor, 5-10 mg twice daily. The sample holds a few counts of this clone. Its antigen is not identified. The sequencing used CD8+ T cells sorted from blood, collected at week 4, from a patient treated with tofacitinib. This receptor was identified in a human donor with alopecia areata. The chain links TRBV7-3 to TRBJ2-7; the match to TRBD1 covers 9 bases. CDR3 protein: CASSGTGREQYF. The CDR3 DNA follows: TGTGCCAGCAGCGGGACAGGGCGCGAGCAGTACTTC.